Shown below are 7 T cell receptor beta chains from a single sample sequenced in a study of a mutant IDH1 vaccine in newly diagnosed glioma (dated by TCRdb to the early 2020s). What these receptors recognize is not known. The time point label corresponds to: week 35, safety follow-up. Each vaccine dose, consisting of 300 ug of a 20-mer mutant IDH1 peptide in Montanide, was administered subcutaneously with topical imiquimod. The method behind the library was the immunoSEQ multiplex PCR assay. TCRdb re-hosts the immuneACCESS table, in-frame sequences only. Its copies lack some clones; in the studies checked, an unresolved V gene accounts for under half of them, and the cause for the rest is not known. The sample table lists about 50,000 clones, less than 90% of them with a count of one. The biggest ten clones account for about 4% of the sample. The source material was PBMCs, sampled from a glioma patient whose treatment included an IDH1 peptide vaccine. These TCRs come from a woman in her late teens or twenties with glioma.

This chain joins TRBV5-1 and TRBJ2-3; D uncertain. The CDR3 contains 11 residues. Germline-derived CDR1 and CDR2 are SGHRS and YFSETQ. Trimming left V 4 bases short and J 2 bases short, with 2 bases between. CDR3: CASSNTDTQYF. CDR3 bases: TGCGCCAGCAGCAACACAGATACGCAGTATTTT.

This clone has a single count. V gene TRBV9 combines with J gene TRBJ2-2; a weak D match, TRBD1 (5 bases). Germline V gene lookup returns CDR1 SGDLS and CDR2 YYNGEE. V was cut by 0 bases and J by 8 bases, with 17 bases left in between. The CDR3 is 16 amino acids. This CDR3 reads CASSVAMAGSPGELFF. The CDR3 coding sequence is TGTGCCAGCAGCGTAGCTATGGCAGGGTCACCGGGGGAGCTGTTTTTT.

The J gene is TRBJ2-3, the V gene TRBV11-3, with 9 bases lining up with TRBD2. V lost 5 bases and J lost 3; bases outside the gene matches: 6. This CDR3 contains 15 residues. Germline lookup yields CDR1 SGHNT and CDR2 YENEEA. Here the CDR3 DNA reads TGTGCCAGCAGCCCTTGGACTAGCGAAACAGATACGCAGTATTTT. Its protein is CASSPWTSETDTQYF.

The chain combines TRBV7-2 with TRBJ1-1, with D unclear. Trimming took off 1 base at V and 7 bases at J, with 7 bases between the two ends. The CDR3 consists of 12 residues. Germline lookup yields CDR1 SGHTA and CDR2 FQGNSA. The CDR3 DNA reads as TGTGCCAGCAGCTTAGTTGGGCTTGAAGCTTTCTTT. Translation: CASSLVGLEAFF.

The gene calls are TRBV7-2 and TRBJ2-2; 8 positions match TRBD2. Trimming cost V 6 bases and J 6 bases; bases outside gene matches: 3. The CDR3 is made up of 13 amino acids. In germline, CDR1 is SGHTA, CDR2 FQGNSA. CDR3 bases: TGTGCCAGCAGTCCTAGCGGGCCCGGGGAGCTGTTTTTT. Its protein is CASSPSGPGELFF.

This rearrangement joins TRBV7-6 to TRBJ2-7; TRBD2 aligns across 7 bases. Per the germline V gene, CDR1 is SGHVS and CDR2 is FNYEAQ. This CDR3 contains 14 residues. V was pared by 5 bases and J by 0 bases, with 4 bases of the junction left unmatched. The CDR3 region is CASSIGGSSYEQYF. The DNA of the CDR3 is TGTGCCAGCAGCATCGGGGGGAGCTCCTACGAGCAGTACTTC.

The genes are TRBV5-1 and TRBJ1-5; 12 positions agree with TRBD1. The trim removed 2 bases at V and 2 bases at J, leaving 2 bases unmatched. The CDR3 covers 16 residues. Germline-derived CDR1 and CDR2 are SGHRS and YFSETQ. CDR3 bases: TGCGCCAGCAGCTTTGGGACAGGGGGCGGCAATCAGCCCCAGCATTTT. It yields the protein CASSFGTGGGNQPQHF.